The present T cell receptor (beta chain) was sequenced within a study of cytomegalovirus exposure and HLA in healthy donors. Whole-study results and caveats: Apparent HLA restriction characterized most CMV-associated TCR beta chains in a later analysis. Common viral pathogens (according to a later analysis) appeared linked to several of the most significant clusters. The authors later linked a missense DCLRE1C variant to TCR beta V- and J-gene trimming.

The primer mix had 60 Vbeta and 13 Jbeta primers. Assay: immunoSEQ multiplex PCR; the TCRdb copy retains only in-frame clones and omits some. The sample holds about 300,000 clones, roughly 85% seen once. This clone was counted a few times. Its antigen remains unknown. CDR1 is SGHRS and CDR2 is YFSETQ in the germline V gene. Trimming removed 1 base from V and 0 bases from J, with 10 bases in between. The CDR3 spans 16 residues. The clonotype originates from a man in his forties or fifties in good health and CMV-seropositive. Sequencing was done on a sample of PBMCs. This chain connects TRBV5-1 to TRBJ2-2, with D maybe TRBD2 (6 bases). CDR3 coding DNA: TGCGCCAGCAGCTTGTTCGCGGGAACGAACACCGGGGAGCTGTTTTTT. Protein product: CASSLFAGTNTGELFF. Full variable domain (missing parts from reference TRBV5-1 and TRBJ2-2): KAGVTQTPRYLIKTRGQQVTLSCSPISGHRSVSWYQQTPGQGLQFLFEYFSETQRNKGNFPGRFSGRQFSNSRSEMNVSTLELGDSALYLCASSLFAGTNTGELFFGEGSRLTVL.